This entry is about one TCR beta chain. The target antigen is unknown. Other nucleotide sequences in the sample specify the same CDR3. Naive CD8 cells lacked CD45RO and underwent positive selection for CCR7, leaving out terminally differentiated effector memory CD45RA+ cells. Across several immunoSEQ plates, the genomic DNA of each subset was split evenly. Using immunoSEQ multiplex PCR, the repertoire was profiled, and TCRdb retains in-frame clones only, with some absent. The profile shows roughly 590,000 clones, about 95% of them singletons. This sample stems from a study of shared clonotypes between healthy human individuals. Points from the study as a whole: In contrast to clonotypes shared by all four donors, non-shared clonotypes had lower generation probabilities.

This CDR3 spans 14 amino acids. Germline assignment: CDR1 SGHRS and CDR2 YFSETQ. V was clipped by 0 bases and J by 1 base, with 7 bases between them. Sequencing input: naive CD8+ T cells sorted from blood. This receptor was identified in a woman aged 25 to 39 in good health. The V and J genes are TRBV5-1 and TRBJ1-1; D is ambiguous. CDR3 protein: CASSLAAGNTEAFF. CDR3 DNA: TGCGCCAGCAGCTTGGCCGCAGGGAACACTGAAGCTTTCTTT.